One sample yielded the 18 T cell receptor beta chains listed below, sequenced in a study of follicular helper T cells after annual influenza vaccination. Time point denoted: 2015-2016 season, pre-vaccination. The assay was immunoSEQ multiplex PCR, and TCRdb's table has in-frame clones only and misses some. Among roughly 5,400 clones listed, roughly 85% were seen once. The source was CXCR5+ CD38- circulating T follicular helper cells from blood, collected on the day of influenza vaccination. Described subset: circulating Tfh, non-naive CD4+CXCR5+PD-1+ (ICOS+CD38+ or ICOS-CD38-). These receptors came from an adult who received the influenza vaccine.

This clone was detected only once. The chain has TRBV9 and TRBJ2-1; TRBD2 matches 11 bases. The CDR3 is made up of 15 amino acids. J was trimmed by 2 bases and V by 4 bases; bases with no gene match: 2. The germline gives CDR1 SGDLS, CDR2 YYNGEE. The CDR3 loop reads CASSLLAGAYNEQFF. CDR3 sequence (DNA): TGTGCCAGCAGCCTACTAGCGGGAGCCTACAATGAGCAGTTCTTC.

The chain employs TRBV7-9 and TRBJ1-2; D ambiguous. The V end lost 1 base, the J end lost 4 bases, and 4 bases lay between the germline ends. The CDR3 contains 12 residues. Germline loops: CDR1 SEHNR, CDR2 FQNEAQ (reference sequence). The CDR3 spells CASSLVSYGYTF. For the CDR3, the DNA is TGTGCCAGCAGCTTAGTATCCTATGGCTACACCTTC.

This clone was seen only once. This chain links TRBV6-1 with TRBJ1-1, with D perhaps matching TRBD1 (5 bases). Germline CDR1 MNHNS, CDR2 SASEGT. The V and J ends lost 6 bases and 1 base respectively, with 12 bases between them. The CDR3 has 14 residues. CDR3 residues: CASRSRGGNTEAFF. The CDR3 bases are TGTGCCAGCAGATCCCGGGGGGGGAACACTGAAGCTTTCTTT.

This chain joins TRBV19 and TRBJ2-6, with D unresolved. The CDR3 runs to 15 residues. V lost 1 base and J 0 bases, leaving 4 bases between the germline ends. Germline loops: CDR1 LNHDA, CDR2 SQIVND (reference sequence). The CDR3 is CASSIASSGANVLTF. CDR3 DNA: TGTGCCAGTAGTATAGCGAGCTCTGGGGCCAACGTCCTGACTTTC.

This chain uses TRBV2 with TRBJ1-1; possible D gene TRBD1, 5 bases. In germline, CDR1 is SNHLY, CDR2 FYNNEI. The CDR3 spans 13 residues. Trimming stripped 7 bases from V and 0 bases from J, with 9 bases between. For the CDR3, the DNA is TGTGCCAGCACGAAGGGGCTGAACACTGAAGCTTTCTTT. Its translation is CASTKGLNTEAFF.

V gene TRBV7-2 combines with J gene TRBJ1-4; no clear D gene. Germline V CDR1 and CDR2: SGHTA, FQGNSA. This CDR3 comprises 13 residues. Trimming cost V 1 base and J 8 bases, with 8 bases left between them. CDR3 sequence (DNA): TGTGCCAGCAGCTTAGTAGTAGTGGAAAAACTGTTTTTT. This codes for CASSLVVVEKLFF.

Here the CDR3 DNA reads TGTGCCAGCAGTGAAGCTATTGGACAGATCAATGAGCAGTTCTTC. Translating it yields CASSEAIGQINEQFF. The gene calls are TRBV6-1 and TRBJ2-1, with D tentatively TRBD1 (6 bases). CDR1 and CDR2 (germline): MNHNS, SASEGT. V lost 0 bases and J 6 bases, leaving 12 bases between the germline ends. This CDR3 has 15 amino acids.

This chain links TRBV30 with TRBJ2-7; D is uncertain. The CDR3 covers 13 residues. Trimming took off 0 bases at V and 2 bases at J, with 8 bases between the two ends. CDR1 is GTSNPN and CDR2 is SVGIG in the germline V gene (reference sequence). CDR3 in amino acids: CAWSVPPAYEQYF. CDR3 coding DNA: TGTGCCTGGAGTGTCCCTCCGGCCTACGAGCAGTACTTC. Full variable domain (rest looked up from reference TRBV30 and TRBJ2-7): SQTIHQWPATLVQPVGSPLSLECTVEGTSNPNLYWYRQAAGRGLQLLFYSVGIGQISSEVPQNLSASRPQDRQFILSSKKLLLSDSGFYLCAWSVPPAYEQYFGPGTRLTVT.

V usage is TRBV19 and J usage is TRBJ2-1, with TRBD2 matching over 9 bases. CDR1 and CDR2 (germline): LNHDA, SQIVND (reference sequence). This CDR3 is built from 17 residues. Trimming cost V 4 bases and J 5 bases; bases outside gene matches: 12. CDR3 bases: TGTGCCAGTAGTAAAGGGGGGGGACTAGCTCGCCACAATGAGCAGTTCTTC. As protein: CASSKGGGLARHNEQFF.

Here the CDR3 DNA reads TGTGCCTGGTGGACAGGGCCAGGGGCCAACGTCCTGACTTTC. This translates into CAWWTGPGANVLTF. J is TRBJ2-6 and V is TRBV30; 8 bases line up with TRBD1. V shed 5 bases and J 4 bases; nucleotides not matched to a gene: 4. The CDR3 loop spans 14 amino acids. Germline loops: CDR1 GTSNPN, CDR2 SVGIG (reference sequence).

The rearrangement joins TRBV6-4 to TRBJ2-5; D gene unclear. Per the germline V gene, CDR1 is MRHNA and CDR2 is SNTAGT. CDR3 length: 13 amino acids. Trimming took 4 bases from V and 2 from J, leaving 8 bases between them. CDR3 region: CASSVHWQETQYF. The CDR3 coding sequence is TGTGCCAGCAGTGTCCACTGGCAAGAGACCCAGTACTTC.

This chain uses TRBV11-3 with TRBJ2-3; TRBD2 matches at 7 bases. The CDR3 has 15 residues. J was trimmed by 8 bases and V by 5 bases; bases with no gene match: 13. Germline V gene data show CDR1 as SGHNT and CDR2 as YENEEA. CDR3 sequence (DNA): TGTGCCAGCAGCCCCGGACTAGGGGTGGGTGGTACGCAGTATTTT. Translated: CASSPGLGVGGTQYF.

This sequence joins TRBV6-1 and TRBJ2-7; D perhaps matches TRBD1 (6 bases). V was shortened by 5 bases and J by 1 base, with 15 bases between the two germline ends. The germline gives CDR1 MNHNS, CDR2 SASEGT. The CDR3 loop spans 15 amino acids. The CDR3 coding sequence is TGTGCCAGCAGTCTCCAACAGGGAAGGTCCTACGAGCAGTACTTC. Its protein product is CASSLQQGRSYEQYF.

The chain recombines TRBV27 with TRBJ2-5; 10 nucleotides agree with TRBD2. The CDR3 runs to 20 residues. The V and J ends lost 5 bases and 5 bases, in that order; junction bases with no gene match: 23. The germline gives CDR1 MNHEY, CDR2 SMNVEV (reference sequence). CDR3 sequence reads: CASSSRGIKREGLSLETQYF. The CDR3 nucleotides read TGTGCCAGCAGTAGTAGGGGGATAAAGCGGGAGGGACTATCTTTGGAGACCCAGTACTTC.

CDR3 region: CARAARAYGYTF. The CDR3 DNA sequence: TGTGCCCGAGCGGCCAGGGCCTATGGCTACACCTTC. The V and J genes are TRBV30 and TRBJ1-2; possibly TRBD1 for D (5 bases). Germline CDR1 GTSNPN, CDR2 SVGIG (reference sequence). Trimming took 8 bases from V and 4 from J, leaving 14 bases between them. The CDR3 has 12 residues.

This chain joins TRBV7-2 and TRBJ2-5; 8 bases line up with TRBD1. Germline assignment: CDR1 SGHTA and CDR2 FQGNSA. Trimming took 3 bases from V and 5 from J; bases not matched to a gene: 8. This CDR3 comprises 15 residues. CDR3 sequence reads: CASSFQGQDGETQYF. In nucleotides, the CDR3 is TGTGCCAGCAGCTTCCAGGGACAGGATGGGGAGACCCAGTACTTC.

J is TRBJ2-1 and V is TRBV7-3; TRBD2 matches at 7 bases. CDR1 is SGHTA, CDR2 FQGTGA, per germline. This CDR3 is 17 amino acids long. V lost 2 bases and J lost 5; bases outside the gene matches: 12. The CDR3, as DNA: TGTGCCAGCAGCTTACGGGGGGTTATAATTAACGACAATGAGCAGTTCTTC. Translating it yields CASSLRGVIINDNEQFF. Variable domain in full (rest from reference TRBV7-3 and TRBJ2-1): GAGVSQTPSNKVTEKGKYVELRCDPISGHTALYWYRQSLGQGPEFLIYFQGTGAADDSGLPNDRFFAVRPEGSVSTLKIQRTERGDSAVYLCASSLRGVIINDNEQFFGPGTRLTVL.

This rearrangement joins TRBV6-6 to TRBJ2-1, with 7 bases aligning to TRBD2. V lost 2 bases and J lost 0; bases outside the gene matches: 4. Germline values: CDR1 MNHNY, CDR2 SVGAGI (reference sequence). CDR3 length: 16 amino acids. In DNA, the CDR3 is TGTGCCAGCAGTTACACCGGGGGGAGCTCCTACAATGAGCAGTTCTTC. It specifies CASSYTGGSSYNEQFF.